The sequence of this T cell receptor (beta chain) was determined in a study of a mutant IDH1 vaccine in newly diagnosed glioma. The wider study: The sex distribution of treated patients was around 60% male and roughly 40% female, with a mean age of around 40 years. Patients were pretreated with radiotherapy, temozolomide, or both, mostly both.

Only a few counts were recorded for this clone. As yet, its antigen is unknown. The time point denotes: week 47, end of study. Vaccinated patients received 300 ug of mutant IDH1 20-mer peptide per dose, with topical imiquimod. The CDR3 sequence is 14 residues long. The V gene's germline CDR1 is SNHLY and CDR2 FYNNEI. V lost 6 bases and J lost 3; bases outside the gene matches: 4. The repertoire was sequenced with immunoSEQ multiplex PCR; TCRdb's copy has only in-frame clones and lacks some. The sample carries some 40,000 clones, 60% to 85% recorded once. This chain uses TRBV2 with TRBJ2-1; 8 nucleotides line up with TRBD1. The sequencing used PBMCs, collected from a glioma patient whose treatment included an IDH1 peptide vaccine. The sequence was obtained from a man between 35 and 55 years old with glioma. The CDR3: CASRSGGDYNEQFF. CDR3 nucleotide sequence: TGTGCCAGCAGATCAGGGGGCGACTACAATGAGCAGTTCTTC. Full variable domain (outside the CDR3, taken from reference TRBV2 and TRBJ2-1): EPEVTQTPSHQVTQMGQEVILRCVPISNHLYFYWYRQILGQKVEFLVSFYNNEISEKSEIFDDQFSVERPDGSNFTLKIRSTKLEDSAMYFCASRSGGDYNEQFFGPGTRLTVL.